The clone carrying this T cell receptor beta chain was counted once. Its specificity is not known. This table comes from immunoSEQ multiplex PCR, and its TCRdb copy is limited to in-frame clones, with some not included. Among 200,000 to 250,000 clones, around 89% were seen once, and the ten largest hold approximately 11%. The data are from a study of Ad26.COV2.S vaccination and SARS-CoV-2 variants. Study as a whole: Intramuscular Ad26.COV2.S doses were given once or twice, 56 days apart. Study-level findings and limits: For non-spike TCRs, breadth in vaccine recipients resembled that in placebo recipients. A substantial breadth of spike-specific CD8+ and CD4+ T cell responses after vaccination has been reported.

Treatment of the sample: approximately 18 received Ad26.COV2.S at low or high dose, single or two shots; 5 received placebo; per-sample allocation not given. Sampling was done on day 63 after the first vaccine or placebo injection. Germline V gene data show CDR1 as SGHAT and CDR2 as FQNNGV. V was clipped by 2 bases and J by 1 base, with 7 bases between them. There are 14 residues in the CDR3. This TCR was recovered from a person between 18 and 65 years old who received the Ad26.COV2.S COVID-19 vaccine or a placebo. The genes are TRBV11-2 and TRBJ2-3; D is unresolved. The material was peripheral blood, obtained in a trial of Ad26.COV2.S vaccine versus placebo. CDR3 nucleotides: TGTGCCAGCAGCTTAATCGACCGCACAGATACGCAGTATTTT. It encodes CASSLIDRTDTQYF.